This entry concerns a single TCR beta chain. In the authors' workflow: Researchers report that nucleated cell counts were estimated from reference gene primer amplification. Profiling relied on immunoSEQ multiplex PCR, and the TCRdb table lists in-frame clones only, not all of them. V, J and clone size are those of that table, while D and trimming were read from the DNA. Among approximately 360,000 clones listed, approximately 89% were seen once. The source of the sample is a study of blood T cell repertoires in COVID-19. Study-wide background: Either two negative PCRs, clearance, or symptom resolution qualified Cohort 3 donors as recovered. Collection of acute and convalescent COVID-19 samples took place in the United States, Italy and Spain.

Trimming took 3 bases from V and 1 from J, leaving 9 bases between them. The CDR3 loop spans 14 amino acids. Germline assignment: CDR1 SGHAT and CDR2 FQNNGV. The sequence derives from a man between 40 and 49 years old in a cohort exposed to, infected with or recovered from COVID-19 (not recorded which). Sequenced sample: PBMCs or T cells enriched from blood (not recorded which). The chain combines TRBV11-2 with TRBJ1-1, with D maybe TRBD1 (6 bases). The CDR3 sequence is CASSFGQPNTEAFF. The CDR3 bases are TGTGCCAGCAGCTTTGGACAGCCGAACACTGAAGCTTTCTTT. The full variable domain, completed using reference TRBV11-2 and TRBJ1-1, is EAGVAQSPRYKIIEKRQSVAFWCNPISGHATLYWYQQILGQGPKLLIQFQNNGVVDDSQLPKDRFSAERLKGVDSTLKIQPAKLEDSAVYLCASSFGQPNTEAFFGQGTRLTVV.